This T cell receptor beta chain was recorded in a study of shared clonotypes between healthy human individuals (dated by TCRdb to the early 2020s). For the wider study: Three men and a couple of women, aged 18 to 49 years, made up the cohort. Per donor, three plates each were used for CD4 naive and CD4 memory, two for CD8 naive, and one for CD8 memory. To estimate repertoire size and how much clonotypes are shared between individuals, the study performed deep sequencing of blood TCR repertoires from roughly five healthy adults. Per donor, leukapheresis produced somewhere between about 0.94 and 10 billion PBMCs. To increase sequencing depth and limit assay-specific biases, TCR repertoire library preparation and sequencing were carried out by different laboratories using diverse techniques. The paper's findings and limits, for the study overall: Compared with non-shared clonotypes, the clonotypes found in all four sorted-subset donors had higher generation probabilities. Naive subsets generally had larger estimated clonotype richness than memory subsets. Because the study included only a small number of donors, the genetic and exposure-history diversity represented was limited. About 5% of naive CD4, 3.5% of naive CD8, roughly 2.5% of memory CD4, and 0.35% to 0.4% of memory CD8 clonotypes were shared across several donors. Rarefaction of sorted-subset datasets indicated incomplete sequencing despite the large sequencing depth. Sampling was restricted to blood, and TCR repertoires in tissues likely differ from the TCR repertoires found in blood. Pairwise subsampling indicated that sequencing depth was expected to affect the degree of clonotype sharing among donors.

Using the deep immunoSEQ assay, TCR CDR3 regions were amplified from genomic DNA by multiplex PCR. For each cell subset, the extracted genomic DNA was distributed evenly across all wells of several immunoSEQ 96-well plates, and each plate served as one replicate. For sorted subsets, approximately 0.2 ug of genomic DNA, equivalent to 25,000 to 35,000 T cell genomes, went into each replicate PCR. The purified libraries were quantified using a Qubit 3.0 fluorometer, sized with a Bioanalyzer 2100, and then quantified again using the KAPA Library Quantification kit. A separate single-read 150-cycle Illumina NextSeq 550 flow cell was used to sequence each immunoSEQ 96-well plate. Processing in the source paper ran as follows. Because the immunoSEQ output held only junctional sequences and lacked quality scores, the filtering could not match the filtering applied to full-length reads. To assign V/J genes and CDR3, sequences were annotated using PyIR, a Python wrapper for IgBLAST v1.9, with IMGT germline references. Reads were filtered out if the reads had weak V/J assignments (E-value above 1e-6), no CDR3, stop codons, out-of-frame junctions, or ambiguous translated residues. V3J clonotypes were defined as sequences sharing the same inferred V gene, J gene, and CDR3 amino acid sequence. To compute the percentage overlap between repertoires, the number of shared unique clonotypes was divided by the size of the smaller repertoire. Richness of each repertoire was evaluated using RTK rarefaction, the Chao1 estimator, and Recon v2.1 estimates of unobserved clonotypes. Generation probabilities for all TCRbeta clonotypes obtained by the gDNA method from a handful of donors were computed using OLGA. In TCRdb, the immuneACCESS table is reduced to in-frame sequences with V and J assigned. These tables do not hold every clone; where another copy was compared, an unresolved V gene accounts for under half, and the others remain unexplained. V and J calls and clone size follow that table, whereas D and trimming were derived from the DNA. The sample table shows under 850,000 clones, and approximately 77% are seen once. The top ten hold under 2% of the sample.

The donors were healthy, HIV-negative adults with no recently reported acute infections or vaccinations. Only Caucasian adults living in Nashville, Tennessee, USA were represented among the donors. Magnetic negative selection was used to enrich CD4+ T cells, after which naive cells were positively selected on CD45RA and the negative fraction became the memory subset. Blood was obtained by leukapheresis, after which PBMCs were separated by Ficoll-Histopaque density gradient centrifugation and cryopreserved in liquid nitrogen vapor phase. Purity and quantity of every magnetically sorted T cell population were checked by analytical flow cytometry. Genomic DNA was isolated from every sorted fraction and measured by UV absorbance on a Nanodrop 2000c. In regard to this clone: The antigen it binds to is not known. No much larger clone is present one base from it, and per-base qualities are unavailable.

Germline trimming: 6 bases from V, 3 bases from J; junction bases outside gene matches: 14. The CDR1 and CDR2 encoded by the germline V gene (reference sequence) are MNHEY and SMNVEV. The CDR3 runs 18 residues from the cysteine to the phenylalanine. The only DNA kept is the CDR3, 54 bases in frame from the first base. Sequenced: memory CD4+ T cells sorted from blood. This sample's cell subset or site label indicates: CD45RA-negative fraction. The V and J genes are TRBV27 and TRBJ2-6; 7 middle bases align to TRBD2. The TCR originated in a woman in her twenties or thirties in good health. The DNA reads TGTGCCAGCAGCCCAGACTTTGGCGGGAGTGGTGGGGCCAACGTCCTGACTTTC. Its protein product is CASSPDFGGSGGANVLTF.